This T cell receptor (beta chain) was profiled in a study of identical twins. This clonotype was recorded many times. TCRdb re-called the 5' RACE reads through MiXCR, storing one row per CDR3 protein. Here the sample spans 500,000 to 700,000 distinct CDR3 sequences, 7.1% being singletons. V lost 0 bases and J lost 4, with 8 bases in between. This CDR3 spans 14 amino acids. The V gene's germline CDR1 is SGHRS and CDR2 YFSETQ. The sample was also linked to a second study, of yellow fever vaccine responses in identical twins. From that study: Twins reportedly mounted vaccine T cell responses that seemed partly convergent, partly personalized.

The gene calls are TRBV5-1 and TRBJ1-5, with D perhaps matching TRBD1 (5 bases). This sequence originates from a woman aged 18-29 years in good health. Sequenced sample: PBMCs. CDR3 sequence reads: CASSLGGRNQPQHF. The CDR3 DNA reads as TGCGCCAGCAGCTTGGGGGGCAGGAATCAGCCCCAGCATTTT.